This passage covers 29 T cell receptor beta chains from one sample sequenced in a study of blood T cell repertoires in COVID-19. Only in-frame clones appear in the TCRdb table, and some are missing; sequencing was by immunoSEQ multiplex PCR. The sample shows around 170,000 clones, roughly four fifths of them seen only once. The specimen sequenced was peripheral blood. These receptors came from a man aged 30 to 39 with active or convalescent COVID-19.

This clone was seen just once. The rearrangement uses TRBV18 and TRBJ1-5; 7 bases fit TRBD1. The V segment lost 3 bases and the J segment 4 bases; nucleotides outside the gene matches: 0. Per germline, CDR1 KGHSH and CDR2 LQKENI. The CDR3 is 13 residues long. The CDR3: CASSPTGNQPQHF. CDR3 in DNA: TGTGCCAGCTCACCGACAGGGAATCAGCCCCAGCATTTT.

J is TRBJ2-3 and V is TRBV10-3; 10 bases are shared with TRBD2. Germline loops: CDR1 ENHRY, CDR2 SYGVKD. The CDR3 has 15 amino acids. Unmatched junction bases numbered 6, after V lost 7 bases and J lost 2 bases. The CDR3 DNA follows: TGTGCCATCACCGAACTAGCGGGGCCCACAGATACGCAGTATTTT. This sequence encodes CAITELAGPTDTQYF.

The J gene is TRBJ1-2, the V gene TRBV30; possible D gene TRBD1, 6 bases. Trimming shortened V by 0 bases and J by 5 bases, and 13 bases separated the two germline ends. Per germline, CDR1 GTSNPN and CDR2 SVGIG (reference sequence). The CDR3 covers 14 residues. The CDR3 DNA is TGTGCCTGGAGTGTTGGGGGCAACAGTTATGGCTACACCTTC. Protein sequence: CAWSVGGNSYGYTF.

The chain has TRBV6-2 or TRBV6-3 and TRBJ2-4; maybe TRBD2 (5 bases). Trimming left V 7 bases short and J 0 bases short, with 13 bases between. CDR3 size: 15 residues. Per the germline V gene, CDR1 is MNHEY and CDR2 is SVGEGT. The CDR3 DNA is TGTGCCAGCAACCCAGACGGGGAAGCCAAAAACATTCAGTACTTC. Amino acid sequence: CASNPDGEAKNIQYF.

J is TRBJ2-5 and V is TRBV27, with 12 bases aligning to TRBD2. The CDR3 is made up of 14 amino acids. CDR1 and CDR2 from the germline V gene are MNHEY and SMNVEV (reference sequence). V gave up 4 bases and J gave up 5 bases; unmatched junction bases: 2. The CDR3 sequence is CASSSSGGAETQYF. The CDR3 coding sequence is TGTGCCAGCAGTTCTAGCGGGGGGGCGGAGACCCAGTACTTC.

This clone has just one count. The chain has TRBV28 and TRBJ1-4; 12 nucleotides line up with TRBD1. Trimming removed 5 bases from V and 5 bases from J; junction bases left unmatched: 6. From germline, CDR1 is MDHEN and CDR2 SYDVKM. This CDR3 spans 16 amino acids. The CDR3 nucleotides are TGTGCCAGCAGTCGCCGGGACAGGGGGCCAAATGAAAAACTGTTTTTT. Translated: CASSRRDRGPNEKLFF.

CDR3 DNA sequence: TGTGCCAGCAGCCCAGCGCGGGAGAGGGTCAGCGAGCAGTTCTTC. It yields the protein CASSPARERVSEQFF. V usage is TRBV28 and J usage is TRBJ2-1; TRBD2 matches at 7 bases. The CDR3 length is 15 residues. Germline CDR1 is MDHEN and CDR2 is SYDVKM. V lost 6 bases and J lost 10; bases outside the gene matches: 15. The whole variable domain, filled in from reference TRBV28 and TRBJ2-1, reads DVKVTQSSRYLVKRTGEKVFLECVQDMDHENMFWYRQDPGLGLRLIYFSYDVKMKEKGDIPEGYSVSREKKERFSLILESASTNQTSMYLCASSPARERVSEQFFGPGTRLTVL.

This clone appeared a single time. This sequence joins TRBV27 and TRBJ2-1; 10 nucleotides match TRBD1. CDR3 length: 16 amino acids. Per germline, CDR1 MNHEY and CDR2 SMNVEV (reference sequence). V trimming: 3 bases; J trimming: 3 bases; junction bases outside the gene matches: 5. The CDR3 bases are TGTGCCAGCAGTTTGTCTAGGACAGGGGGCTACAATGAGCAGTTCTTC. Its translation: CASSLSRTGGYNEQFF.

Remarks on this clone: Mismatch with germline at one junction end may stem from a read error. The chain recombines TRBV6-4 with TRBJ2-5; 8 nucleotides line up with TRBD2. This CDR3 has 14 amino acids. Per the germline V gene, CDR1 is MRHNA and CDR2 is SNTAGT. The CDR3 sequence is CASSEGPAGEAQYF. The DNA of the CDR3 is TGTGCCAGCAGTGAAGGCCCAGCGGGAGAGGCCCAGTACTTC.

V gene TRBV5-6 combines with J gene TRBJ1-6, with D unresolved. The germline V and J ends were trimmed by 2 bases and 6 bases, with 3 bases remaining between them. Germline V gene sequence: CDR1 SGHDT, CDR2 YYEEEE. CDR3 length equals 12 residues. CDR3 sequence (DNA): TGTGCCAGCAGCTTCGTTAATTCACCCCTCCACTTT. It yields the protein CASSFVNSPLHF.

The genes are TRBV6-1 and TRBJ1-2; 11 bases are a match to TRBD1. The germline gives CDR1 MNHNS, CDR2 SASEGT. V lost 3 bases and J lost 4; bases outside the gene matches: 4. This CDR3 is 15 amino acids long. This CDR3 reads CASSEGQGDGYGYTF. Written as DNA, the CDR3 is TGTGCCAGCAGTGAGGGACAGGGGGACGGCTATGGCTACACCTTC.

V and J are TRBV6-5 and TRBJ2-7, with D possibly being TRBD1 (6 bases). The V and J ends lost 2 bases and 4 bases respectively, with 15 bases between them. The CDR3 runs 15 residues. Germline lookup yields CDR1 MNHEY and CDR2 SVGAGI. CDR3 loop: CASSYPILQGYEQYV. The DNA of the CDR3 is TGTGCCAGCAGTTACCCTATATTACAGGGTTACGAGCAGTACGTC.

The chain couples TRBV7-2 to TRBJ2-7; 11 bases fit TRBD1. The V and J ends lost 5 bases and 4 bases, in that order; junction bases with no gene match: 7. The length of the CDR3 is 15 residues. Germline CDR1 reads SGHTA; CDR2 reads FQGNSA. CDR3 residues: CASSDRDRGGYEQYF. CDR3 in DNA: TGTGCCAGCAGCGACCGGGACAGGGGGGGTTACGAGCAGTACTTC.

This rearrangement joins TRBV7-2 to TRBJ2-3, with D hard to call. Trimming took 4 bases from V and 2 from J, leaving 7 bases between them. The CDR3 is 13 residues long. Germline V gives CDR1 SGHTA, CDR2 FQGNSA. CDR3 sequence: CASSSEYTDTQYF. In DNA form, the CDR3 reads TGTGCCAGCAGCTCGGAGTACACAGATACGCAGTATTTT.

The chain joins TRBV28 to TRBJ2-1, with 9 bases fitting TRBD2. The CDR3 spans 15 residues. Looked up from germline, CDR1 is MDHEN and CDR2 is SYDVKM. V dropped 7 bases and J dropped 9; count of bases not matched to a gene: 13. The DNA for the CDR3 is TGTGCCAGCACAGTTTACGCGGGGGGGCGATCTGAGCAGTTCTTC. This codes for CASTVYAGGRSEQFF.

This clone was seen a few times. V usage is TRBV19 and J usage is TRBJ2-7; 8 bases agree with TRBD2. The germline V gene encodes CDR1 LNHDA and CDR2 SQIVND (reference sequence). V lost 1 base to trimming and J lost 3 bases; unmatched junction nucleotides: 11. This CDR3 is built from 17 residues. The CDR3 region has the DNA TGTGCCAGTAGTATAGCCCACTCGACTAGCGCGCGCTACGAGCAGTACTTC. Its protein is CASSIAHSTSARYEQYF.

This chain links TRBV2 with TRBJ1-5; a weak D match, TRBD1 (5 bases). CDR1 SNHLY and CDR2 FYNNEI come from the germline V gene. This CDR3 is built from 14 residues. V gave up 6 bases and J gave up 4 bases, with 13 bases separating them. The CDR3, as DNA: TGTGCCAGCAGGCTCGACAGCCTAAATCAGCCCCAGCATTTT. Translation: CASRLDSLNQPQHF.

J is TRBJ1-2 and V is TRBV7-9; no clear D. V shed 2 bases and J shed 0 bases, with 10 bases lying between them. CDR1 and CDR2 (germline): SEHNR, FQNEAQ (reference sequence). CDR3 size: 15 residues. CDR3 DNA: TGTGCCAGCAGCTTACAGGCCAGAGCTAACTATGGCTACACCTTC. Translating it yields CASSLQARANYGYTF.

V usage is TRBV6-2 or TRBV6-3 and J usage is TRBJ2-7, with D possibly TRBD2 on 6 matching bases. Germline values: CDR1 MNHEY, CDR2 SVGEGT. The CDR3 is 14 amino acids. Trimming took 2 bases from V and 8 from J, leaving 16 bases between them. The CDR3 loop is CASSYEGRMPKQYF. CDR3 nucleotides: TGTGCCAGCAGTTACGAGGGGAGGATGCCGAAGCAGTACTTC.

J is TRBJ1-4 and V is TRBV5-6; D is possibly TRBD1 (5 bases). The germline V and J ends were trimmed by 4 bases and 0 bases, with 16 bases remaining between them. From germline, CDR1 is SGHDT and CDR2 YYEEEE. The CDR3 is 17 amino acids. CDR3 coding DNA: TGTGCCAGCAGCCGGCGGGGCGTAGTTGCAACTAATGAAAAACTGTTTTTT. Its protein is CASSRRGVVATNEKLFF.

The V call is TRBV6-5, the J call TRBJ2-7, with 7 nucleotides matching TRBD1. The germline V gene has CDR1 MNHEY and CDR2 SVGAGI. Unmatched junction bases numbered 5, after V lost 7 bases and J lost 5 bases. The CDR3 consists of 12 residues. In DNA form, the CDR3 reads TGTGCCAGCACGGACAGGTCGGACGAGCAGTACTTC. The encoded protein is CASTDRSDEQYF.

The chain carries TRBV3-1 (or the pseudogene TRBV3-2) and TRBJ2-7; 10 nucleotides agree with TRBD1. The germline V gene has CDR1 LGHDT and CDR2 YNNKEL (reference sequence). J was trimmed by 4 bases and V by 4 bases; bases with no gene match: 4. This CDR3 has 14 amino acids. CDR3 sequence reads: CASSPRDRGYEQYV. The CDR3 DNA follows: TGTGCCAGCAGCCCCCGGGACAGGGGTTACGAGCAGTACGTC.

In its sample, this clone was seen once. The rearrangement uses TRBV6-5 and TRBJ2-7, with 9 bases identical to TRBD1. CDR1 is MNHEY and CDR2 is SVGAGI in the germline V gene. Unmatched junction bases numbered 2, after V lost 9 bases and J lost 5 bases. The CDR3 contains 11 residues. This CDR3 reads CASRQGDEQYV. CDR3 bases: TGTGCCAGTAGACAGGGGGACGAGCAGTACGTC.

The gene calls are TRBV19 and TRBJ2-3; 9 nucleotides match TRBD1. Germline V gene lookup returns CDR1 LNHDA and CDR2 SQIVND (reference sequence). This CDR3 spans 15 amino acids. The V and J ends lost 6 bases and 10 bases, in that order; junction bases with no gene match: 14. This chain's CDR3 is CASRARGQGTPAQYF. CDR3 sequence (DNA): TGTGCCAGTAGGGCACGGGGACAGGGAACCCCTGCGCAGTATTTT.

The count of this clone is one. The V gene is TRBV5-4, the J gene TRBJ1-2; D possibly corresponds to TRBD1 (5 bases). V was shortened by 0 bases and J by 5 bases, with 14 bases between the two germline ends. Germline V CDR1 and CDR2: SGHNT, YYREEE (reference sequence). The CDR3 length is 15 residues. CDR3 coding DNA: TGTGCCAGCAGCTTGGACAGGACCTACTTGTATGGCTACACCTTC. Translated, it gives CASSLDRTYLYGYTF.

The chain couples TRBV11-2 to TRBJ2-7; TRBD1 aligns across 12 bases. V trimming: 5 bases; J trimming: 7 bases; junction bases outside the gene matches: 9. The CDR3 spans 15 residues. Germline V gene data show CDR1 as SGHAT and CDR2 as FQNNGV. The CDR3 reads CASSRIGDRGLEQYF. CDR3 DNA: TGTGCCAGCAGCAGAATCGGGGACAGGGGGCTTGAGCAGTACTTC. Full variable domain (outside the CDR3, taken from reference TRBV11-2 and TRBJ2-7): EAGVAQSPRYKIIEKRQSVAFWCNPISGHATLYWYQQILGQGPKLLIQFQNNGVVDDSQLPKDRFSAERLKGVDSTLKIQPAKLEDSAVYLCASSRIGDRGLEQYFGPGTRLTVT.

The V and J genes are TRBV14 and TRBJ1-3; D gene unclear. The CDR3 is 15 amino acids. V was cut by 2 bases and J by 0 bases, with 8 bases left in between. In germline, CDR1 is SGHDN, CDR2 FVKESK. In DNA, the CDR3 is TGTGCCAGCAGCCAACTTCTATTCTCTGGAAACACCATATATTTT. It encodes CASSQLLFSGNTIYF.

V gene TRBV27 combines with J gene TRBJ2-3, with D perhaps TRBD1 (6 bases). CDR3 length: 18 residues. V lost 2 bases and J 1 base, leaving 19 bases between the germline ends. Germline V gene lookup returns CDR1 MNHEY and CDR2 SMNVEV (reference sequence). The CDR3 DNA reads TGTGCCAGCAGTTTAAGAAACAGGGAAGGGGTGGGCACAGATACGCAGTATTTT. As protein: CASSLRNREGVGTDTQYF.

J is TRBJ2-1 and V is TRBV30; 14 bases line up with TRBD2. Germline V gene lookup returns CDR1 GTSNPN and CDR2 SVGIG (reference sequence). The CDR3 covers 15 residues. V shed 0 bases, J shed 9 bases, and the junction held 4 bases outside the gene matches. CDR3 sequence: CAWSVGLAGVGEQFF. Written as DNA, the CDR3 is TGTGCCTGGAGTGTGGGACTAGCGGGAGTCGGTGAGCAGTTCTTC.